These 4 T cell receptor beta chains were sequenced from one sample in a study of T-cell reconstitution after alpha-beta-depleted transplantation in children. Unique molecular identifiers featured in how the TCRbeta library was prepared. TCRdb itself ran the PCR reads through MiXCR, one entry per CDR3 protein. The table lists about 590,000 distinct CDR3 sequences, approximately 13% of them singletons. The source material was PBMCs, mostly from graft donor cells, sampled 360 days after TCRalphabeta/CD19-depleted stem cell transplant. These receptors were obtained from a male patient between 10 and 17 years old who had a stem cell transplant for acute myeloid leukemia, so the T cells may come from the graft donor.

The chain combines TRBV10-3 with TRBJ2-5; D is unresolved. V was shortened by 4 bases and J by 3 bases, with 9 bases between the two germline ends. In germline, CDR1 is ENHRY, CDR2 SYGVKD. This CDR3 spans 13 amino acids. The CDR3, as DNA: TGTGCCATCAGTGGGTCCACCAAAGAGACCCAGTACTTC. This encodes CAISGSTKETQYF.

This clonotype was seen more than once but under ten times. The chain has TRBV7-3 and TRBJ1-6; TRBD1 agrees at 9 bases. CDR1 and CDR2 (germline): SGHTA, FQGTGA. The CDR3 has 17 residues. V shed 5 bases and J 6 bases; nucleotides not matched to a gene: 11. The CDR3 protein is CASSHRTGATPNSPLHF. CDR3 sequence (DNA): TGTGCCAGCAGCCACAGGACAGGGGCAACTCCTAATTCACCCCTCCACTTT.

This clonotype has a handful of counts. The CDR3 spells CASSTSRGVPGANVLTF. Here the CDR3 DNA reads TGTGCCAGCAGTACCTCGAGGGGGGTCCCTGGGGCCAACGTCCTGACTTTC. This chain connects TRBV7-9 to TRBJ2-6; tentatively, D is TRBD1 or TRBD2 (6 bases each). Germline V lookup: CDR1 SEHNR, CDR2 FQNEAQ (reference sequence). The CDR3 contains 17 residues. V dropped 6 bases and J dropped 2 bases, with 17 bases sitting between them.

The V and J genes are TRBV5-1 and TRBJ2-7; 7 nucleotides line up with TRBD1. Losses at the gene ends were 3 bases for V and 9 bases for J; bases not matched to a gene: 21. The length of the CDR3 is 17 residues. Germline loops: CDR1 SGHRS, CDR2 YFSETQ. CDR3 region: CASSSFGKGASLTAQYF. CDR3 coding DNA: TGCGCCAGCAGCTCCTTTGGGAAGGGGGCATCGTTAACCGCGCAGTACTTC. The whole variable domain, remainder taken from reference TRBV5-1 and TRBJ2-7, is KAGVTQTPRYLIKTRGQQVTLSCSPISGHRSVSWYQQTPGQGLQFLFEYFSETQRNKGNFPGRFSGRQFSNSRSEMNVSTLELGDSALYLCASSSFGKGASLTAQYFGPGTRLTVT.